The 11 T cell receptor beta chains listed next were all sequenced from one sample in a study of PD-1 blockade in classical Hodgkin lymphoma. Only in-frame clones appear in the TCRdb table, and some are missing; sequencing was by immunoSEQ multiplex PCR. The sample lists 40,000 to 45,000 clones; around 72% were seen once. Autologous stem cell transplantation was followed by relapse in every patient, and brentuximab vedotin exposure varied. The starting material was peripheral blood mononuclear cells (PBMCs), obtained before the second cycle of nivolumab. All receptors come from a human donor with classical Hodgkin lymphoma.

V and J are TRBV9 and TRBJ1-2, with unresolved D. The V end lost 4 bases, the J end lost 14 bases, and 18 bases lay between the germline ends. The CDR3 is made up of 12 amino acids. Germline V gene sequence: CDR1 SGDLS, CDR2 YYNGEE. CDR3 sequence reads: CASSPTETEETF. The CDR3, as DNA: TGTGCCAGCAGCCCTACTGAGACGGAGGAGACCTTC.

V is TRBV27 and J is TRBJ1-5; no reliable D call. The ends were cut back, 2 bases at V and 5 bases at J, with 7 bases in the middle. Germline lookup yields CDR1 MNHEY and CDR2 SMNVEV (reference sequence). The CDR3 length is 13 residues. This CDR3 is CASSLIRDQPQHF. The CDR3 nucleotides read TGTGCCAGCAGTTTAATCCGCGATCAGCCCCAGCATTTT.

The chain links TRBV27 to TRBJ1-1, with D possibly matching TRBD1 (6 bases). CDR3 length: 17 residues. In germline, CDR1 is MNHEY, CDR2 SMNVEV (reference sequence). The V end was cut by 6 bases, the J end by 2 bases, with 22 bases between. This CDR3 reads CASSPKLPGHKNTEAFF. CDR3 bases: TGTGCCAGCAGCCCCAAACTCCCGGGACACAAAAACACTGAAGCTTTCTTT.

The V and J genes are TRBV6-1 and TRBJ1-1; the D is unclear. Germline loops: CDR1 MNHNS, CDR2 SASEGT. V was pared by 7 bases and J by 4 bases, with 10 bases between. The CDR3 covers 12 residues. The CDR3 DNA reads TGTGCCAGCAACCCGGGCACCACTGAAGCTTTCTTT. Its translation: CASNPGTTEAFF.

This chain connects TRBV6-6 to TRBJ2-7; D may match TRBD1 or TRBD2 (5 bases each). The V gene's germline CDR1 is MNHNY and CDR2 SVGAGI (reference sequence). V was pared by 4 bases and J by 3 bases, with 13 bases between. CDR3 length: 14 amino acids. The CDR3 here is CASSWARENYEQYF. CDR3 DNA sequence: TGTGCCAGCAGTTGGGCCAGGGAGAACTACGAGCAGTACTTC.

The rearrangement links TRBV28 to TRBJ2-2; 11 bases match TRBD2. The CDR3 spans 20 residues. The V and J ends lost 3 bases and 0 bases, in that order; junction bases with no gene match: 12. The germline gives CDR1 MDHEN, CDR2 SYDVKM. As DNA, the CDR3 is TGTGCCAGCAGTTTGTACATCGAGACTAGCGGGATGTCGAACACCGGGGAGCTGTTTTTT. It translates to CASSLYIETSGMSNTGELFF.

The chain joins TRBV19 to TRBJ2-1; D unclear. Trimming took off 4 bases at V and 2 bases at J, with 6 bases between the two ends. The CDR3 is 13 residues long. Germline V lookup: CDR1 LNHDA, CDR2 SQIVND (reference sequence). The CDR3: CASSRGTYNEQFF. DNA for the CDR3: TGTGCCAGTAGTAGAGGCACCTACAATGAGCAGTTCTTC.

This chain links TRBV6-5 with TRBJ1-1; D is possibly TRBD1 (5 bases). Germline V gene data show CDR1 as MNHEY and CDR2 as SVGAGI. This CDR3 has 11 residues. V lost 4 bases, J lost 10 bases, and 10 bases lay in between. The CDR3 loop is CASSSYQGAFF. CDR3 DNA: TGTGCCAGCAGTTCATACCAGGGAGCTTTCTTT.

V and J are TRBV28 and TRBJ2-6, with D unresolved. Between the trimmed V and J ends, which lost 6 bases and 4 bases, there was a span of 13 bases. Germline lookup yields CDR1 MDHEN and CDR2 SYDVKM. CDR3 length equals 15 residues. The DNA of the CDR3 is TGTGCCAGCAGAGGTGGCGAAGCCGGGGCCAACGTCCTGACTTTC. This gives the protein CASRGGEAGANVLTF. The entire variable domain, with the rest obtained from reference TRBV28 and TRBJ2-6, is as follows: DVKVTQSSRYLVKRTGEKVFLECVQDMDHENMFWYRQDPGLGLRLIYFSYDVKMKEKGDIPEGYSVSREKKERFSLILESASTNQTSMYLCASRGGEAGANVLTFGAGSRLTVL.

The V call is TRBV2, the J call TRBJ1-5; D possibly corresponds to TRBD1 (5 bases). V gave up 6 bases and J gave up 5 bases, with 23 bases separating them. This CDR3 has 17 amino acids. In germline, CDR1 is SNHLY, CDR2 FYNNEI. CDR3 sequence (DNA): TGTGCCAGCAGGAGTTGGGTTAACTCGGGGGTGGATCAGCCCCAGCATTTT. It codes for CASRSWVNSGVDQPQHF.

On this clone: Different DNA sequences within this sample yield the same CDR3. This rearrangement joins TRBV5-6 to TRBJ1-5; D unresolved. The V gene lost 0 bases and the J gene lost 1 base, with 5 bases spanning the gap. Germline assignment: CDR1 SGHDT and CDR2 YYEEEE. The CDR3 length is 14 residues. CDR3 amino acids: CASSLGGSNQPQHF. CDR3 bases: TGTGCCAGCAGCTTGGGAGGGAGCAATCAGCCCCAGCATTTT.